This T cell receptor (beta chain) is drawn from a study of cytomegalovirus exposure and HLA in healthy donors. Regarding the study as a whole: Three of the chains that were CMV-associated were confirmed in vitro to be specific for CMV antigens. HLA alleles were associated with fewer than 20,000 TCR beta sequences in a later analysis at 0.05 false discovery rate.

This CDR3 has 14 amino acids. Trimming left V 3 bases short and J 8 bases short, with 16 bases between. Looked up from germline, CDR1 is MDHEN and CDR2 is SYDVKM. Remarks on this clone: Its antigen remains unidentified.

The study sampled nominally healthy donors, though unrecorded immune exposures were likely. The PCR contained 60 Vbeta and 13 Jbeta primers. Sequencing was performed with immunoSEQ multiplex PCR; in TCRdb, only in-frame clones are kept and a portion is missing. The table records over 50,000 clones, approximately 88% of them present only once. The TCR was taken from a man younger than 40 in good health and CMV-seropositive. The sequenced sample consisted of PBMCs. The J gene is TRBJ1-2, the V gene TRBV28, with D unclear. The CDR3 spells CASSFQTGLRGYTF. The DNA of the CDR3 is TGTGCCAGCAGTTTCCAGACCGGGTTGAGGGGCTACACCTTC.